This TCR beta chain was recorded in a study of identical twins. A single record per CDR3 protein comes from TCRdb applying MiXCR to the 5' RACE reads. The sample includes approximately 210,000 distinct CDR3 sequences, approximately 7.1% of them seen just once. This clonotype was observed a handful of times. This CDR3 has 13 amino acids. Trimming pared 6 bases from V and 5 bases from J, leaving 15 bases between. Germline CDR1 reads SGHRS; CDR2 reads YFSETQ. The sample was also reused in another study, on T cells expressing NK-cell markers.

The TCR originated in a young woman in good health. The V call is TRBV5-1, the J call TRBJ2-7; TRBD1 might be the D (6 bases). The sequencing input was CD8+ T cells sorted from blood. The CDR3 region is CASMDSLGHEQYF. The CDR3 DNA is TGCGCCAGCATGGACAGCCTTGGCCACGAGCAGTACTTC.